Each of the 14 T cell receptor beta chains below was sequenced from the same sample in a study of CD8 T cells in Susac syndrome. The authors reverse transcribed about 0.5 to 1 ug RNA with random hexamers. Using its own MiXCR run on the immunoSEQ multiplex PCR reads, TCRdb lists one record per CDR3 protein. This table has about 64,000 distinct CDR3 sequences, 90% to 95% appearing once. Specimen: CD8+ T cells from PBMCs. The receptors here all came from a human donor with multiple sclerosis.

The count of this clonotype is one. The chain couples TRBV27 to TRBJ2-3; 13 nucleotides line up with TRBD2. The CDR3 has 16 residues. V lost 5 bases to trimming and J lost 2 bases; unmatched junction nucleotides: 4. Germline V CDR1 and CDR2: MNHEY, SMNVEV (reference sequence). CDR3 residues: CASSPGLAGSTDTQYF. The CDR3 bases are TGTGCCAGCAGTCCGGGACTAGCGGGGTCCACAGATACGCAGTATTTT.

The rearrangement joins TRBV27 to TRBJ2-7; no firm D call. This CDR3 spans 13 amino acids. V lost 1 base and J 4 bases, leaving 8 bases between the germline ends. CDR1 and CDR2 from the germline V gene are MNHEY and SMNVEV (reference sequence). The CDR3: CASSLLGPYEQYF. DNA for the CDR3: TGTGCCAGCAGTTTATTGGGTCCGTACGAGCAGTACTTC.

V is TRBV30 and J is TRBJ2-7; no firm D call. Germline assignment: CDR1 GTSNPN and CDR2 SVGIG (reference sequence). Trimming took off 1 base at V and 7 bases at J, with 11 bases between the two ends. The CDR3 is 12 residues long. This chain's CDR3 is CAWSELLGEQYF. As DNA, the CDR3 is TGTGCCTGGAGTGAGCTTCTGGGAGAGCAGTACTTC.

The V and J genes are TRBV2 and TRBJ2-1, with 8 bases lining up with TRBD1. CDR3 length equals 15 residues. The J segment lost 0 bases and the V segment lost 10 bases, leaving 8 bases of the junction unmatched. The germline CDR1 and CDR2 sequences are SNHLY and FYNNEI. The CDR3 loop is CANPGQAASYNEQFF. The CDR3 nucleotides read TGTGCCAACCCGGGACAGGCGGCCTCCTACAATGAGCAGTTCTTC.

The CDR3, as DNA: TGCGCCAGCAGCCAAGGGAACAATGAGCAGTTCTTC. It specifies CASSQGNNEQFF. V usage is TRBV5-1 and J usage is TRBJ2-1; D unclear. The CDR3 has 12 amino acids. V lost 4 bases, J lost 5 bases, and 7 bases lay in between. Germline V CDR1 and CDR2: SGHRS, YFSETQ. The full variable domain, with the rest looked up from reference TRBV5-1 and TRBJ2-1, is KAGVTQTPRYLIKTRGQQVTLSCSPISGHRSVSWYQQTPGQGLQFLFEYFSETQRNKGNFPGRFSGRQFSNSRSEMNVSTLELGDSALYLCASSQGNNEQFFGPGTRLTVL.

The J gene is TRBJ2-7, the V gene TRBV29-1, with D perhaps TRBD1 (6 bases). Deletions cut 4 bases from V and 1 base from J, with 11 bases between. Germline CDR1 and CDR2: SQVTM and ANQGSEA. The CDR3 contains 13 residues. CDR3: CSVVGGKSYEQYF. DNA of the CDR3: TGCAGCGTTGTTGGGGGCAAGTCCTACGAGCAGTACTTC.

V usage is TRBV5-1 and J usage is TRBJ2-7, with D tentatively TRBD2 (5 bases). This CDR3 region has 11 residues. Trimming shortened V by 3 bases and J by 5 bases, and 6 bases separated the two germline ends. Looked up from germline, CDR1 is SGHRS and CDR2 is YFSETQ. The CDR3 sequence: CASSYGNEQYF. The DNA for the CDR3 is TGCGCCAGCAGCTACGGGAACGAGCAGTACTTC.

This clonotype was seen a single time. The CDR3 loop reads CASSYETEHQETQYF. CDR3 coding DNA: TGTGCCAGCAGTTACGAGACAGAACACCAAGAGACCCAGTACTTC. The J gene is TRBJ2-5, the V gene TRBV6-6, with D possibly being TRBD1 (5 bases). The CDR3 totals 15 residues. The germline V and J ends were trimmed by 2 bases and 0 bases, with 10 bases remaining between them. In germline, CDR1 is MNHNY, CDR2 SVGAGI (reference sequence).

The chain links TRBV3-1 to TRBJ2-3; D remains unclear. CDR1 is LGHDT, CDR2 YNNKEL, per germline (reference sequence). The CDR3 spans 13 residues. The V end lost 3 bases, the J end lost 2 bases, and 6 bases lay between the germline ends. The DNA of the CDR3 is TGTGCCAGCAGCCATACCACCACAGATACGCAGTATTTT. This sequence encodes CASSHTTTDTQYF.

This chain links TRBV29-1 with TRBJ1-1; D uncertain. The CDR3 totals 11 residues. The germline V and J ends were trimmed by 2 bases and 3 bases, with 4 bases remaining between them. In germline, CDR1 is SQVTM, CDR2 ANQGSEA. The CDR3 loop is CSVEQDTEAFF. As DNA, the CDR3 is TGCAGCGTTGAACAGGACACTGAAGCTTTCTTT.

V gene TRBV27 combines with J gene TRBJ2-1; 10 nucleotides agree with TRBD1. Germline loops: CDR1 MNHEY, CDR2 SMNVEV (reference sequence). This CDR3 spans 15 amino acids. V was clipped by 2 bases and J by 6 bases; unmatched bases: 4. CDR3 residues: CASSLGQGGSNEQFF. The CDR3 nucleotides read TGTGCCAGCAGTTTAGGACAGGGGGGGTCCAATGAGCAGTTCTTC.

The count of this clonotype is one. The CDR3 here is CASSPSGNSNQPQHF. The DNA of the CDR3 is TGTGCCAGCAGCCCCTCGGGGAATAGCAATCAGCCCCAGCATTTT. J is TRBJ1-5 and V is TRBV9, with D unclear. The CDR3 is made up of 15 amino acids. Trimming removed 4 bases from V and 0 bases from J, with 11 bases in between. Germline loops: CDR1 SGDLS, CDR2 YYNGEE.

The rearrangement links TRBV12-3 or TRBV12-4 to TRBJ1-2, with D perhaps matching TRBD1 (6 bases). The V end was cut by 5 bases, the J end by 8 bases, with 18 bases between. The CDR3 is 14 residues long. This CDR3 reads CASSLWDTGRGYTF. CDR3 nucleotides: TGTGCCAGCAGTCTTTGGGACACCGGCCGGGGCTACACCTTC.

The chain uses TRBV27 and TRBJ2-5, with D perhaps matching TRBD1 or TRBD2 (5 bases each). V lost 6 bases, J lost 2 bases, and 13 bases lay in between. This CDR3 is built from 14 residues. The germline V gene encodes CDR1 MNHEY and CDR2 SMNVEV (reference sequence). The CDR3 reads CASSRTGLQETQYF. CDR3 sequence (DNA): TGTGCCAGCAGCCGGACGGGGCTACAAGAGACCCAGTACTTC.